These 8 T cell receptor beta chains were all obtained from the same sample, sequenced in a study of T cell responses to AZD1222 COVID-19 vaccine. Repertoires were generated with immunoSEQ multiplex PCR, while TCRdb's copy carries only in-frame clones and drops some. The sample has roughly 160,000 clones, around 85% seen once; the top ten hold approximately 1%. The sequencing used peripheral blood, collected 28 days after the second AZD1222 dose. Every receptor here comes from an adult who received the AZD1222 COVID-19 vaccine.

The rearrangement links TRBV7-8 to TRBJ2-7; possibly TRBD2 for D (5 bases). Between the trimmed V and J ends, which lost 2 bases and 2 bases, there was a span of 13 bases. Per the germline V gene, CDR1 is SGHVS and CDR2 is FQNEAQ. The CDR3 loop spans 15 amino acids. The CDR3 loop is CASSLPPGGTYEQYF. The DNA of the CDR3 is TGTGCCAGCAGCTTACCCCCAGGAGGTACCTACGAGCAGTACTTC. Full variable domain (missing parts from reference TRBV7-8 and TRBJ2-7): GAGVSQSPRYKVAKRGQDVALRCDPISGHVSLFWYQQALGQGPEFLTYFQNEAQLDKSGLPSDRFFAERPEGSVSTLKIQRTQQEDSAVYLCASSLPPGGTYEQYFGPGTRLTVT.

V and J are TRBV6-2 or TRBV6-3 and TRBJ2-3; 9 bases are shared with TRBD2. The CDR3 spans 19 residues. Looked up from germline, CDR1 is MNHEY and CDR2 is SVGEGT. V shed 0 bases and J 0 bases; nucleotides not matched to a gene: 10. CDR3 in amino acids: CASSYSSRTSETSTDTQYF. CDR3 nucleotides: TGTGCCAGCAGTTACTCGTCCCGGACTAGCGAAACTAGCACAGATACGCAGTATTTT.

CDR3 in amino acids: CASSQAGQGQYF. In nucleotides, the CDR3 is TGTGCCAGCAGCCAAGCCGGACAGGGGCAGTACTTC. The rearrangement joins TRBV7-8 to TRBJ2-7; TRBD1 aligns across 8 bases. This CDR3 has 12 residues. J gave up 9 bases and V 5 bases, and 6 bases lay outside the gene matches. Germline CDR1 is SGHVS and CDR2 is FQNEAQ.

The rearrangement uses TRBV19 and TRBJ1-5, with D perhaps matching TRBD1 (5 bases). The CDR3 spans 16 residues. With 3 bases removed from V and 0 bases from J, the gap between germline ends came to 12 bases. CDR1 LNHDA and CDR2 SQIVND come from the germline V gene (reference sequence). The CDR3 region is CASSIGGAYSNQPQHF. The CDR3 DNA reads as TGTGCCAGTAGTATCGGAGGGGCGTATAGCAATCAGCCCCAGCATTTT.

The chain couples TRBV14 to TRBJ1-1; TRBD1 aligns across 7 bases. CDR1 SGHDN and CDR2 FVKESK come from the germline V gene. The CDR3 has 14 amino acids. V lost 0 bases and J lost 5; bases outside the gene matches: 3. CDR3 DNA sequence: TGTGCCAGCAGCCAAGATCGCAGGGGGACTGAAGCTTTCTTT. Protein: CASSQDRRGTEAFF.

A single count supports this clone. The chain employs TRBV15 and TRBJ1-5; TRBD1 matches at 7 bases. Per germline, CDR1 LNHNV and CDR2 YYDKDF (reference sequence). This CDR3 has 19 residues. The V segment lost 3 bases and the J segment 4 bases; nucleotides outside the gene matches: 18. The CDR3 DNA sequence: TGTGCCACCAGCAGTGGGGGGGCCGGACAGGCAAGGGGAAATCAGCCCCAGCATTTT. Translation: CATSSGGAGQARGNQPQHF. Full variable domain (outside the CDR3, taken from reference TRBV15 and TRBJ1-5): DAMVIQNPRYQVTQFGKPVTLSCSQTLNHNVMYWYQQKSSQAPKLLFHYYDKDFNNEADTPDNFQSRRPNTSFCFLDIRSPGLGDTAMYLCATSSGGAGQARGNQPQHFGDGTRLSIL.

The V and J genes are TRBV3-1 (or the pseudogene TRBV3-2) and TRBJ1-2; D is undetermined. Trimming stripped 0 bases from V and 2 bases from J, with 13 bases between. This CDR3 spans 16 amino acids. In germline, CDR1 is LGHDT, CDR2 YNNKEL (reference sequence). The CDR3 bases are TGTGCCAGCAGCCAAGATCCGGAAGCGGGGAACTATGGCTACACCTTC. Translation gives CASSQDPEAGNYGYTF.

V usage is TRBV10-3 and J usage is TRBJ2-2, with a weak D call TRBD1 (8 bases). The CDR3 has 16 residues. The V gene's germline CDR1 is ENHRY and CDR2 SYGVKD. The V and J ends lost 2 bases and 7 bases respectively, with 17 bases between them. The CDR3 spells CAISETGGGPNGELFF. The CDR3 bases are TGTGCCATCAGTGAGACAGGGGGGGGACCAAACGGGGAGCTGTTTTTT.